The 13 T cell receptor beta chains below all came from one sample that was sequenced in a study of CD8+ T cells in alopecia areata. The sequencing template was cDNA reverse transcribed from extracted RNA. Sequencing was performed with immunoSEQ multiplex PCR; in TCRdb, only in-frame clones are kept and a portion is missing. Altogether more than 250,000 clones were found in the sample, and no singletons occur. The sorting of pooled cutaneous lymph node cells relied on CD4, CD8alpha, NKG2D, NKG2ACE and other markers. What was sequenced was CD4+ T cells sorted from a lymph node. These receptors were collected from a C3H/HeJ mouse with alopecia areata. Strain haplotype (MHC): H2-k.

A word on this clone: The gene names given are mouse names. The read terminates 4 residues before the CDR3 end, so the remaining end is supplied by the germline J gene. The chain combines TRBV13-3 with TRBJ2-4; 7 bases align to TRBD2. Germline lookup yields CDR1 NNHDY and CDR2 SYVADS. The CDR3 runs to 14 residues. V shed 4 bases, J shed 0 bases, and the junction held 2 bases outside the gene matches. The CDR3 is CASSWTGSQNTLYF. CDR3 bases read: TGTGCCAGCAGTTGGACTGGAAGTCAAAAC.

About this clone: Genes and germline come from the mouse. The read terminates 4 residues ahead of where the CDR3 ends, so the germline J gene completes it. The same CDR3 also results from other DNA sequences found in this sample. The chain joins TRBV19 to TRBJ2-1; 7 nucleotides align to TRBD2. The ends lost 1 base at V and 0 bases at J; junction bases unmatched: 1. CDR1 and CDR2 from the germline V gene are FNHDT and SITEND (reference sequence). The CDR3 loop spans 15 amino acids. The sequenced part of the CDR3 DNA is TGTGCCAGCAGTATACTGGGGGTTAACTATGCT. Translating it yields CASSILGVNYA. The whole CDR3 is CASSILGVNYAEQFF. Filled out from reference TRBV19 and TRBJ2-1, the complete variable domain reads GGIITQTPKFLIGQEGQKLTLKCQQNFNHDTMYWYRQDSGKGLRLIYYSITENDLQKGDLSEGYDASREKKSSFSLTVTSAQKNEMAVFLCASSILGVNYAEQFFGPGTRLTVL.

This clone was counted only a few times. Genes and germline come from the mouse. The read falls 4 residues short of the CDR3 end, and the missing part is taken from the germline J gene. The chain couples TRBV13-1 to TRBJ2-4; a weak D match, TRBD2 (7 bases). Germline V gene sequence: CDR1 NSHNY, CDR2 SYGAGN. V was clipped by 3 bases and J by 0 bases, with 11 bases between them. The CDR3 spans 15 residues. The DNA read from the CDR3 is TGTGCCAGCAGTGGGGGGGCCGTTAGTCAAAAC. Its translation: CASSGGAVSQN. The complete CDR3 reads CASSGGAVSQNTLYF.

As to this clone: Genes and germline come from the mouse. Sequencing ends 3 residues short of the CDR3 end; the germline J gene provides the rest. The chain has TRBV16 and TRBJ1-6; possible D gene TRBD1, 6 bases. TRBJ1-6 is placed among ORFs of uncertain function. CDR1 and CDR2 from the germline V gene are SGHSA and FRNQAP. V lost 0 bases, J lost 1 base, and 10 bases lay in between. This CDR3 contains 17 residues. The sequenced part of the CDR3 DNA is TGTGCAAGCAGCTTAGAAGGGACAAAGTCCTATAATTCGCCC. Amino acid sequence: CASSLEGTKSYNSP. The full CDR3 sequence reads CASSLEGTKSYNSPLYF.

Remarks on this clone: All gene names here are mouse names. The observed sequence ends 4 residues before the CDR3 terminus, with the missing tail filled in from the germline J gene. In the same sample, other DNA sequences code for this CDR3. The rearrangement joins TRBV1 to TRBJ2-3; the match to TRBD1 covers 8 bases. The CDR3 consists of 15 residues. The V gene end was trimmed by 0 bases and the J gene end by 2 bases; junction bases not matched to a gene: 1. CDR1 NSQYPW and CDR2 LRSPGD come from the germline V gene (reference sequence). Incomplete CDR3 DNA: TGCACCTGCAGTGCAGACAGGGGGCTTGCAGAA. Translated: CTCSADRGLAE. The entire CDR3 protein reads CTCSADRGLAETLYF. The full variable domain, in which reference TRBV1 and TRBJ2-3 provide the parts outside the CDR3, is VTLLEQNPRWRLVPRGQAVNLRCILKNSQYPWMSWYQQDLQKQLQWLFTLRSPGDKEVKSLPGADYLATRVTDTELRLQVANMSQGRTLYCTCSADRGLAETLYFGSGTRLTVL.

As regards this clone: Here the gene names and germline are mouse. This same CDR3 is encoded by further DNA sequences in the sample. Partial CDR3 DNA: TGCACCTGCAGTGCCCGGACAGTTTCCTATAATTCGCCC. It yields the protein CTCSARTVSYNSP. The entire CDR3 is CTCSARTVSYNSPLYF. The chain combines TRBV1 with TRBJ1-6, with a tentative D call TRBD1 (6 bases). The CDR3 end is not reached by the read, which stops 3 residues before it; the germline J gene fills it in. TRBJ1-6 is sorted into the ORF group, with uncertain function. Germline assignment: CDR1 NSQYPW and CDR2 LRSPGD (reference sequence). The CDR3 is made up of 16 amino acids. Between the trimmed V and J ends, which lost 3 bases and 0 bases, there was a span of 9 bases.

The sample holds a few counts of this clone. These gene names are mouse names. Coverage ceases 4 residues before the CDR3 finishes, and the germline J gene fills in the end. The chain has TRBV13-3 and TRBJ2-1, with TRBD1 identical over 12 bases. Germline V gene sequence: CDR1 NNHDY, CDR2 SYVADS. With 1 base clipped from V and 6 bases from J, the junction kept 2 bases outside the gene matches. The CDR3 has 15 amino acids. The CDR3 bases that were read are TGTGCCAGCAGTGATCGGGACAGGGGGCTTGCT. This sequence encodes CASSDRDRGLA. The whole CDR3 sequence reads CASSDRDRGLAEQFF.

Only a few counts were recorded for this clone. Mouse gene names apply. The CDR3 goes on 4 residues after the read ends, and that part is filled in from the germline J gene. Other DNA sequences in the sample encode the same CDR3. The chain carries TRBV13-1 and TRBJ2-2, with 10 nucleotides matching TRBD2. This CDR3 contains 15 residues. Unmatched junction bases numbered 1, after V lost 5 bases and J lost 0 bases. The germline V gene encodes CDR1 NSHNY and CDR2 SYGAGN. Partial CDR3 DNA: TGTGCCAGCAGGACTGGGGGGACAAACACCGGG. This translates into CASRTGGTNTG. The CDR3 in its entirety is CASRTGGTNTGQLYF.

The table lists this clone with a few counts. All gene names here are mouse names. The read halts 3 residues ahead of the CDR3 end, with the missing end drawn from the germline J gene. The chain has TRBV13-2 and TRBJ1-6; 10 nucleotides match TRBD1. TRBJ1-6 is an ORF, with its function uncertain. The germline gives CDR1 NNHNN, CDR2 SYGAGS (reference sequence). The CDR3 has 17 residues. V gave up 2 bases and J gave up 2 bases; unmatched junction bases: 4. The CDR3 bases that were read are TGTGCCAGCGGTGAGCCTGACAGGGGGCCCTATAATTCGCCC. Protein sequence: CASGEPDRGPYNSP. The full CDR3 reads CASGEPDRGPYNSPLYF.

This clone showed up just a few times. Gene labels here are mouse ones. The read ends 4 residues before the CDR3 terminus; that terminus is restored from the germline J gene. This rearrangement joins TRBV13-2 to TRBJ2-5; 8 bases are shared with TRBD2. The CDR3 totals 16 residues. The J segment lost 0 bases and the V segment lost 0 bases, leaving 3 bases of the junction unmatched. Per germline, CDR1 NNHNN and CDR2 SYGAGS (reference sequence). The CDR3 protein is CASGDVWGGNQDTQYF. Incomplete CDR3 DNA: TGTGCCAGCGGTGATGTATGGGGGGGTAACCAAGAC.

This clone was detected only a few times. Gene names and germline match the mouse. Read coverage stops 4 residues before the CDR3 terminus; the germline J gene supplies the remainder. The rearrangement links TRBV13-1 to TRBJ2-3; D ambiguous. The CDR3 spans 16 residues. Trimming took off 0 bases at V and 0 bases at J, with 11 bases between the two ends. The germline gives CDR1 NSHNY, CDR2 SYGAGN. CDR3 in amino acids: CASSDAEGYSAETLYF. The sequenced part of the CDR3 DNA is TGTGCCAGCAGTGATGCAGAGGGTTATAGTGCAGAA.

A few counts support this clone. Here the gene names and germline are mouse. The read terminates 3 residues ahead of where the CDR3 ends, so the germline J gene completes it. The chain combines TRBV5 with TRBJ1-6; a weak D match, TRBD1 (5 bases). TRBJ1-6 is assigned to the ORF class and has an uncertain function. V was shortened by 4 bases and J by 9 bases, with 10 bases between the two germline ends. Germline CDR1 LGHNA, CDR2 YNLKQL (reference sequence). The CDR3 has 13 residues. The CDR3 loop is CASSRGVISPLYF. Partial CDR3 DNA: TGTGCCAGCAGCCGGGGGGTTATTTCGCCC.

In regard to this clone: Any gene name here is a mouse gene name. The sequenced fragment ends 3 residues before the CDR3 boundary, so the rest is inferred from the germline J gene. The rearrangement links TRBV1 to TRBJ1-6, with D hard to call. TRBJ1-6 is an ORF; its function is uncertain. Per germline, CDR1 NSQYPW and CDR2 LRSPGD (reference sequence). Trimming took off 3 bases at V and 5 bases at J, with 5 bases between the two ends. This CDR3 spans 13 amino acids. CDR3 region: CTCSAPNNSPLYF. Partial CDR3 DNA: TGCACCTGCAGTGCCCCAAATAATTCGCCC.